This T cell receptor beta chain was obtained from a study of OX40 agonist ivuxolimab in advanced cancers. Turning to the study itself: Anti-PD-1, anti-PD-L1 or anti-CTLA-4 therapy given earlier was allowed, and approximately 40% had some. Study-wide points: Compared with CD4+, CD8+ T cells on average had more expanded clones.

Trimming shortened V by 5 bases and J by 0 bases, and 10 bases separated the two germline ends. CDR1 is MNHNY and CDR2 is SVGAGI in the germline V gene (reference sequence). The CDR3 totals 14 residues. The repertoire was sequenced with immunoSEQ multiplex PCR; TCRdb's copy has only in-frame clones and lacks some. Here the sample spans about 73,000 clones, 85% to 90% being singletons. This clone appeared a single time. Its antigen remains unidentified. Sequencing was performed on CD4+ or CD8+ T cells sorted from blood, taken in a trial of the OX40 agonist ivuxolimab. The TCR was taken from an adult with an advanced solid tumor such as melanoma, head and neck, liver or kidney cancer. V usage is TRBV6-6 and J usage is TRBJ1-2, with D unresolved. The CDR3 here is CASSQTSANYGYTF. The DNA of the CDR3 is TGTGCCAGCAGTCAGACATCCGCTAACTATGGCTACACCTTC.